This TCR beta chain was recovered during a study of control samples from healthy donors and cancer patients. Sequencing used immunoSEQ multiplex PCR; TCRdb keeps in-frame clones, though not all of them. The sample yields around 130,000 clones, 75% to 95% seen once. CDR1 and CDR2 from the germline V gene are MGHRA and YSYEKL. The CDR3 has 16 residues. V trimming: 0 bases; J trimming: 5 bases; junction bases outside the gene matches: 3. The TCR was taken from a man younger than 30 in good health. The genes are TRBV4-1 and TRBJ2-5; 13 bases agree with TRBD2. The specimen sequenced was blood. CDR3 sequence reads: CASSQDLLAGGETQYF. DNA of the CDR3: TGCGCCAGCAGCCAAGATTTACTAGCGGGAGGGGAGACCCAGTACTTC.